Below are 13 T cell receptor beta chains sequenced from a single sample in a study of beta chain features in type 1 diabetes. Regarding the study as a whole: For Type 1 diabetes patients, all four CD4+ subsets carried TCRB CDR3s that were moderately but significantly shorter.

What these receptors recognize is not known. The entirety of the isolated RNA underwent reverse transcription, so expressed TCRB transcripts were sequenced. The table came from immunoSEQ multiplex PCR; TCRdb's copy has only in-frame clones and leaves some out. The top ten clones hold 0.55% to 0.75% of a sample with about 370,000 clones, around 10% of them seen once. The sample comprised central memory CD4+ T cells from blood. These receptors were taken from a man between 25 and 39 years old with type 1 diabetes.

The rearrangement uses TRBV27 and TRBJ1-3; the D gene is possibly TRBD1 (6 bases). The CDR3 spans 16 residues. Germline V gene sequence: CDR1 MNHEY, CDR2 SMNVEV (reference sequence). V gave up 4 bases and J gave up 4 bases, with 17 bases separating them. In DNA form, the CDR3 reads TGTGCCAGCAGTTCCTCTTACAGGGTAGGCGGAAACACCATATATTTT. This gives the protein CASSSSYRVGGNTIYF.

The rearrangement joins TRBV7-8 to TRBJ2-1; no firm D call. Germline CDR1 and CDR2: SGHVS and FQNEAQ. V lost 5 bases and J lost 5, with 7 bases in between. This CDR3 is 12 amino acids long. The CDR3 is CASSQWDNEQFF. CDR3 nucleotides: TGTGCCAGCAGCCAGTGGGACAATGAGCAGTTCTTC.

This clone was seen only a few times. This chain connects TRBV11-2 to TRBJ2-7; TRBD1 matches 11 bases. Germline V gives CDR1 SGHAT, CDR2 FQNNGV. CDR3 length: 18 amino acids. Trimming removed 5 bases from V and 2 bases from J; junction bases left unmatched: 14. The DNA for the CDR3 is TGTGCCAGCAGCATACGATGGGGGACAGGGGGTGCCACCTACGAGCAGTACTTC. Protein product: CASSIRWGTGGATYEQYF.

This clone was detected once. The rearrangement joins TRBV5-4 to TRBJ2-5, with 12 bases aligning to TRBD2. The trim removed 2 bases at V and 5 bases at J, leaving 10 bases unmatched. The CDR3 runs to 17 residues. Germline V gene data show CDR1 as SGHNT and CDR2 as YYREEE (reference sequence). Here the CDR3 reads CASSLLTSGSGGETQYF. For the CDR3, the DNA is TGTGCCAGCAGCTTACTGACTAGCGGGAGTGGTGGGGAGACCCAGTACTTC.

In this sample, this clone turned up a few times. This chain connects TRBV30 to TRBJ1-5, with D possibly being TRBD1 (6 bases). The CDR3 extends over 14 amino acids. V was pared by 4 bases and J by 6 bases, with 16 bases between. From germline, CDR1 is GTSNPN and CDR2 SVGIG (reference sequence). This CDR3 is CAWTFMGGSQPQHF. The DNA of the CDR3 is TGTGCCTGGACTTTCATGGGGGGCAGTCAGCCCCAGCATTTT.

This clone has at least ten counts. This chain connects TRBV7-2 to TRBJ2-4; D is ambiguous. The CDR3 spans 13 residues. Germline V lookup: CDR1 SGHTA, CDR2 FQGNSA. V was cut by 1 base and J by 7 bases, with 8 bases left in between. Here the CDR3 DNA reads TGTGCCAGCAGCTTAGGAGAGAGGAACATTCAGTACTTC. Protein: CASSLGERNIQYF.

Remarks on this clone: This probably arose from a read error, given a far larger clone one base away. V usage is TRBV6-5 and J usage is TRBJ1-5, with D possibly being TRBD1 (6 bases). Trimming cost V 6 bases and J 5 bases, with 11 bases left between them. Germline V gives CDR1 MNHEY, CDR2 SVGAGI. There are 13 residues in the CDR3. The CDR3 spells CASRPGAHQPQHF. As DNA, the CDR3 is TGTGCCAGCAGGCCAGGGGCCCATCAGCCCCAGCATTTT.

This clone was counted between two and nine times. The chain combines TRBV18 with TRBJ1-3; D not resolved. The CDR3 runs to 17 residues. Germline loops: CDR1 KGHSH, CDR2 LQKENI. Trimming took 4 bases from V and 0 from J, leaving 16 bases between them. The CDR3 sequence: CASSLTNGDSSGNTIYF. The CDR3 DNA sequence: TGTGCCAGCTCACTAACGAACGGGGATTCCTCTGGAAACACCATATATTTT. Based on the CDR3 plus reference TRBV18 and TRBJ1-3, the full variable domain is NAGVMQNPRHLVRRRGQEARLRCSPMKGHSHVYWYRQLPEEGLKFMVYLQKENIIDESGMPKERFSAEFPKEGPSILRIQQVVRGDSAAYFCASSLTNGDSSGNTIYFGEGSWLTVV.

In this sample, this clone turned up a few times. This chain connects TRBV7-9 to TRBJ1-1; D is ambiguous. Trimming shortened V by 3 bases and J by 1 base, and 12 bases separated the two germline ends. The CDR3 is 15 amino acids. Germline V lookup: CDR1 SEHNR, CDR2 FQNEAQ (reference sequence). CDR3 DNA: TGTGCCAGCAGCTTCGGTAATTTTGCGAACACTGAAGCTTTCTTT. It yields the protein CASSFGNFANTEAFF.

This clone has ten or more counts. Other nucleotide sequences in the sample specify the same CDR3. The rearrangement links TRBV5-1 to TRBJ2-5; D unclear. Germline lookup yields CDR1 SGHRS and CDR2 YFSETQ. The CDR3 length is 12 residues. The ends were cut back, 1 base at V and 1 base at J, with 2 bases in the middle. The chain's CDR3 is CASSLTQETQYF. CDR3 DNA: TGCGCCAGCAGCTTGACCCAAGAGACCCAGTACTTC.

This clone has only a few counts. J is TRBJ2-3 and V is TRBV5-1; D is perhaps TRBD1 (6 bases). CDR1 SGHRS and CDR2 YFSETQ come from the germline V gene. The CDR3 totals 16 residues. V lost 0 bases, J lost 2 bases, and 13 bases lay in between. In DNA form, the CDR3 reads TGCGCCAGCAGCTTGGAGGGCAGGGGAGACACAGATACGCAGTATTTT. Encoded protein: CASSLEGRGDTDTQYF.

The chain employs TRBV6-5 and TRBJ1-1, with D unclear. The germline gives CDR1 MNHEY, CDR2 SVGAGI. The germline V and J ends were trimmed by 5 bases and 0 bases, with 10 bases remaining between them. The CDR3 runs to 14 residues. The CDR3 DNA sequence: TGTGCCAGCAGTGGCGACACCTTGAACACTGAAGCTTTCTTT. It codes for CASSGDTLNTEAFF.

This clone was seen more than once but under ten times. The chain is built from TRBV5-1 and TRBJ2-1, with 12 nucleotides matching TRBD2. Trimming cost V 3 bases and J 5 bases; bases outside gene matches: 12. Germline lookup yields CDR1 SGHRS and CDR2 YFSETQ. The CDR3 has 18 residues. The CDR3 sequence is CASSYGLIGTSGHNEQFF. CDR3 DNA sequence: TGCGCCAGCAGCTATGGCCTTATAGGGACTAGCGGGCACAATGAGCAGTTCTTC.